Below are 13 T cell receptor beta chains sequenced from a single sample in a study of shared clonotypes between healthy human individuals. Profiling relied on immunoSEQ multiplex PCR, and the TCRdb table lists in-frame clones only, not all of them. In the table there are 550,000 to 600,000 clones, around 78% of which are singletons. Sequencing was performed on PBMCs. The receptors come from a woman between 40 and 55 years old in good health. Some clones in this sample may be carry-over from other donors' samples.

Only a few counts were recorded for this clone. The chain links TRBV7-6 to TRBJ2-2; possibly TRBD1 for D (5 bases). The CDR3 covers 17 residues. Per the germline V gene, CDR1 is SGHVS and CDR2 is FNYEAQ. Trimming removed 5 bases from V and 2 bases from J, with 18 bases in between. CDR3 sequence reads: CASSPRRVEGNTGELFF. CDR3 nucleotide sequence: TGTGCCAGCAGCCCGCGCAGGGTTGAAGGAAACACCGGGGAGCTGTTTTTT.

V is TRBV7-9 and J is TRBJ2-7; D is possibly TRBD2 (7 bases). Trimming left V 5 bases short and J 0 bases short, with 14 bases between. Germline CDR1 is SEHNR and CDR2 is FQNEAQ (reference sequence). The CDR3 sequence is 15 residues long. The CDR3 bases are TGTGCCAGCAGCCACGGGGGGCTCCTCTCCTACGAGCAGTACTTC. Amino acid sequence: CASSHGGLLSYEQYF.

The chain combines TRBV5-1 with TRBJ2-1; 8 bases match TRBD2. The CDR3 length is 16 residues. The germline V gene encodes CDR1 SGHRS and CDR2 YFSETQ. The J segment lost 6 bases and the V segment lost 4 bases, leaving 12 bases of the junction unmatched. The CDR3 DNA is TGCGCCAGCAGCCCCATGGGTAGCGGGGCCTCCAATGAGCAGTTCTTC. This codes for CASSPMGSGASNEQFF.

This sequence joins TRBV5-1 and TRBJ2-3; possible D gene TRBD2, 5 bases. There are 16 residues in the CDR3. Germline V gives CDR1 SGHRS, CDR2 YFSETQ. Trimming pared 4 bases from V and 0 bases from J, leaving 15 bases between. This CDR3 reads CASSGLGASSTDTQYF. For the CDR3, the DNA is TGCGCCAGCAGCGGCCTGGGAGCGTCTAGCACAGATACGCAGTATTTT.

Only one count was recorded for this clone. This rearrangement joins TRBV28 to TRBJ2-2, with a possible D match to TRBD2 (6 bases). V lost 6 bases and J 5 bases, leaving 13 bases between the germline ends. This CDR3 has 14 amino acids. The V gene's germline CDR1 is MDHEN and CDR2 SYDVKM. The DNA for the CDR3 is TGTGCCAGCAGACCCGGGACTCCAACCGGGGAGCTGTTTTTT. As protein: CASRPGTPTGELFF.

This clone was counted once. The chain is built from TRBV19 and TRBJ2-1, with TRBD1 matching 11 bases. The germline V gene encodes CDR1 LNHDA and CDR2 SQIVND (reference sequence). V gave up 6 bases and J gave up 8 bases; unmatched junction bases: 15. The CDR3 consists of 17 residues. For the CDR3, the DNA is TGTGCCAGTAGCCATATCCTGGGACAGGGGGGTGGAGATGAGCAGTTCTTC. It is translated as CASSHILGQGGGDEQFF.

The chain is built from TRBV18 and TRBJ2-3, with TRBD1 matching 11 bases. There are 17 residues in the CDR3. The germline V gene has CDR1 KGHSH and CDR2 LQKENI. V lost 1 base and J lost 11; bases outside the gene matches: 14. CDR3 DNA: TGTGCCAGCTCACCACACCCTCCGGGACAGGGGGGGATATGGCAGTATTTT. Its protein product is CASSPHPPGQGGIWQYF.

The rearrangement uses TRBV5-4 and TRBJ2-7, with 8 bases fitting TRBD2. The CDR3 consists of 15 residues. Looked up from germline, CDR1 is SGHNT and CDR2 is YYREEE (reference sequence). V was clipped by 4 bases and J by 0 bases; unmatched bases: 6. CDR3 coding DNA: TGTGCCAGCAGCGGTGGACTAGCCAACTCCTACGAGCAGTACTTC. Its translation: CASSGGLANSYEQYF.

This clone has a handful of counts. An end of the junction does not agree with germline; a read error may underlie this. The same CDR3 also results from other DNA sequences found in this sample. V and J are TRBV11-2 and TRBJ1-4; 8 nucleotides line up with TRBD1. The CDR3 sequence is 13 residues long. Germline V gene data show CDR1 as SGHAT and CDR2 as FQNNGV. CDR3 amino acids: CASSLGTGGKLFF. The CDR3 nucleotides read TGTGCCAGCAGCTTAGGTACAGGGGGAAAACTGTTCTTT.

This chain uses TRBV5-1 with TRBJ1-6; tentative D call: TRBD1 (5 bases). There are 16 residues in the CDR3. The V end lost 0 bases, the J end lost 4 bases, and 11 bases lay between the germline ends. The germline CDR1 and CDR2 sequences are SGHRS and YFSETQ. CDR3 protein: CASSLVGGGYNSPLHF. The CDR3 nucleotides read TGCGCCAGCAGCTTGGTCGGGGGAGGTTATAATTCACCCCTCCACTTT.

This rearrangement joins TRBV2 to TRBJ2-7; 9 bases fit TRBD2. Looked up from germline, CDR1 is SNHLY and CDR2 is FYNNEI. V lost 6 bases, J lost 4 bases, and 13 bases stayed unmatched. This CDR3 has 16 amino acids. CDR3 in DNA: TGTGCCAGCAGGGGGTCGAGACTAGCGGTTGCTTACGAGCAGTACTTC. Amino acids: CASRGSRLAVAYEQYF.

The gene calls are TRBV7-8 and TRBJ1-2; D gene unclear. The CDR3 runs to 13 residues. Trimming took 2 bases from V and 0 from J, leaving 4 bases between them. The germline V gene has CDR1 SGHVS and CDR2 FQNEAQ. The DNA of the CDR3 is TGTGCCAGCAGCTTACGAGCTAACTATGGCTACACCTTC. Translated: CASSLRANYGYTF.

V gene TRBV27 combines with J gene TRBJ2-3, with TRBD2 matching over 9 bases. The CDR3 runs to 16 residues. Trimming removed 3 bases from V and 5 bases from J; junction bases left unmatched: 9. CDR1 and CDR2 from the germline V gene are MNHEY and SMNVEV (reference sequence). The DNA for the CDR3 is TGTGCCAGCAGTTTGAAAGCGGGAGGCCGAGGAGATACGCAGTATTTT. Amino acid sequence: CASSLKAGGRGDTQYF.